Given below is one T cell receptor beta chain in context. The data derive from a study of blood T cell repertoires in COVID-19. Study-level information: T cells, B-cell-depleted T cells, or PBMCs supplied cDNA or gDNA.

Assay: immunoSEQ multiplex PCR; the TCRdb copy retains only in-frame clones and omits some. Of roughly 100,000 clones listed, about nine tenths are singletons. V lost 3 bases, J lost 4 bases, and 8 bases stayed unmatched. Looked up from germline, CDR1 is KGHDR and CDR2 is SFDVKD. This CDR3 region has 16 residues. The chain joins TRBV24-1 to TRBJ2-3; 8 positions match TRBD1. The TCR comes from a human donor with active COVID-19. The donor label of this sample is uncertain. Material for sequencing was peripheral blood. The CDR3 here is CATSDPAGGASDTQYF. DNA for the CDR3: TGTGCCACCAGTGATCCAGCAGGGGGCGCTTCAGATACGCAGTATTTT.